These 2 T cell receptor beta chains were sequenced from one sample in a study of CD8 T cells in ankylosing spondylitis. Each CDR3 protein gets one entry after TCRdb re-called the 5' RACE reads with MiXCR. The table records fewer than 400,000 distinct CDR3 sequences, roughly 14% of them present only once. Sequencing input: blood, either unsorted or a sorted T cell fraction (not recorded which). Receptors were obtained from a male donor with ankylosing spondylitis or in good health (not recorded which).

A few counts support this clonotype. The CDR3 sequence is CASRNSGGAYNEQFF. CDR3 sequence (DNA): TGTGCCAGCAGAAATAGCGGGGGGGCCTACAATGAGCAGTTCTTC. This chain joins TRBV6-2 or TRBV6-3 and TRBJ2-1, with 11 nucleotides matching TRBD2. The CDR3 has 15 residues. V lost 6 bases and J lost 2; bases outside the gene matches: 3. The germline CDR1 and CDR2 sequences are MNHEY and SVGEGT.

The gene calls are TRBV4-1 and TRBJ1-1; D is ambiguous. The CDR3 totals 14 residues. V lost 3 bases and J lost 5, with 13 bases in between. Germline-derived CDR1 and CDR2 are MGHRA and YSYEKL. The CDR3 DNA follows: TGCGCCAGCAGCCATCGCCGGGCGGGGACTGAAGCTTTCTTT. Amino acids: CASSHRRAGTEAFF.